This TCR beta chain emerged from a study of control samples from healthy donors and cancer patients (dated by TCRdb to about 2020). V and J are truncated by 4 bases and 5 bases respectively, leaving an intervening sequence of 25 bases. The CDR3 has 18 amino acids, counting the end cysteine and phenylalanine. Only the CDR3 DNA stays, 54 bases, in frame from base 1. From the germline V gene, CDR1 is SGHDT and CDR2 is YYEEEE. Preparation of the library involved the immunoSEQ multiplex PCR assay. Not all clones reach the TCRdb copy of this immuneACCESS table, which keeps in-frame sequences only. Checked studies attribute under half of the gap to unresolved V genes and leave the rest unexplained. This sample holds about 140,000 clones; 94% were observed only once. The leading ten clones occupy approximately 14% of the sample. In the case of this clone: This clone's antigen is unknown. There are no base qualities to consult, and no much larger clone falls within one base.

Input material: blood. Rearrangement joined TRBV5-6 to TRBJ1-5; the D segment could be TRBD1, given 5 matching bases. This TCR came from a man aged 35 to 55 in good health. The nucleotide sequence reads as follows: TGTGCCAGCAGCGTGGGAACTGGCCCTTGGGGGTCCGATCAGCCCCAGCATTTT. Translated, this is CASSVGTGPWGSDQPQHF.